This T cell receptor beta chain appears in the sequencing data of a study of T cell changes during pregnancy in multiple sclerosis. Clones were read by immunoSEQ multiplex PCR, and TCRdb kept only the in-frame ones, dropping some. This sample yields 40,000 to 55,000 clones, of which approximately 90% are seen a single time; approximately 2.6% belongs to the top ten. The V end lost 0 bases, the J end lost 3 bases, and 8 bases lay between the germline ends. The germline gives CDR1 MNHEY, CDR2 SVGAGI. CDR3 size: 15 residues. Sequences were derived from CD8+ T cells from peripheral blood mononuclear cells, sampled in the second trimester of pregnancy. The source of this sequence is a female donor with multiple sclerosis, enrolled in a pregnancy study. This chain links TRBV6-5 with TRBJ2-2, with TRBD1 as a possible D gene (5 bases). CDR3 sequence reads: CASSYSGAHTGELFF. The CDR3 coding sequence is TGTGCCAGCAGTTACTCAGGGGCGCACACCGGGGAGCTGTTTTTT.